This T cell receptor beta chain emerged from a study of blood T cell repertoires in COVID-19. As for the study in general: T cells, B-cell-depleted T cells, or PBMCs supplied cDNA or gDNA.

Authors' data handling: For nucleated cells, counts were estimated from reference gene primer amplification. Clones were read by immunoSEQ multiplex PCR, and TCRdb kept only the in-frame ones, dropping some. V and J calls and clone size are as listed in that table; D and trimming were resolved from the DNA. The sample holds approximately 350,000 clones; more than 80% are singletons and the top ten take around 1.2%. Trimming pared 4 bases from V and 8 bases from J, leaving 18 bases between. Germline V gives CDR1 SGHDT, CDR2 YYEEEE. The CDR3 spans 14 residues. What was sequenced was peripheral blood. J is TRBJ1-2 and V is TRBV5-6; possible D gene TRBD1, 6 bases. The receptor was isolated from a man aged 40-55 years with acute or convalescent COVID-19. CDR3 sequence (DNA): TGTGCCAGCAGCCATACGGGGACATCATGGGGCTACACCTTC. Protein: CASSHTGTSWGYTF.